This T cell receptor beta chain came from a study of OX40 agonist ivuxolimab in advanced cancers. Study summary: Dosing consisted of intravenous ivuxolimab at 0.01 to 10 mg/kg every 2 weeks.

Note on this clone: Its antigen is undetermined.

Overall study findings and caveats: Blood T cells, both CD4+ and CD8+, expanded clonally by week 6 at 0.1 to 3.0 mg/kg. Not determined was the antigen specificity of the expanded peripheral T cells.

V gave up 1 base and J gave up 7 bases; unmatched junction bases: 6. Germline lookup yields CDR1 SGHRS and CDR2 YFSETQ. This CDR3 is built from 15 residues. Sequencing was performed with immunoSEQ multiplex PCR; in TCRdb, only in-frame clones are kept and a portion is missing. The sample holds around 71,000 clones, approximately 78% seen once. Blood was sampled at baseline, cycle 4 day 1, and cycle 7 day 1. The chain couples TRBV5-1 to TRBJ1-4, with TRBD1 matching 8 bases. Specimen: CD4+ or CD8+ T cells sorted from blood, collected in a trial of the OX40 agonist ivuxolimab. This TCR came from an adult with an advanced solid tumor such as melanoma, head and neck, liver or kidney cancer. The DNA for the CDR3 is TGCGCCAGCAGCTTGTACTCAGGGGGCGGTGAAAAACTGTTTTTT. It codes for CASSLYSGGGEKLFF.